This TCR beta chain was sequenced for a study of shared clonotypes between healthy human individuals. Sequencing was at deep level. Each sorted subset replicate got 200 ng genomic DNA, 30,000 or so genomes. Measured with immunoSEQ multiplex PCR; TCRdb has only the in-frame clones, and not every one. Counted here are nearly 1 million clones, approximately 80% occurring once; the ten biggest clones make up roughly 1.5%. The specimen was memory CD4+ T cells sorted from blood. Subset of the sample: CD45RA-negative fraction. This receptor was identified in a man aged 18 to 35 in good health.

CDR3 residues: CAWSVLTDNQPQHF. In nucleotides, the CDR3 is TGTGCCTGGAGTGTACTTACGGACAATCAGCCCCAGCATTTT. J is TRBJ1-5 and V is TRBV30; D is unresolved. Germline V gene sequence: CDR1 GTSNPN, CDR2 SVGIG (reference sequence). This CDR3 region has 14 residues. Trimming left V 0 bases short and J 3 bases short, with 9 bases between.